This TCR beta chain was recorded in a study of T cells expressing NK-cell markers. The CDR3 sequence is 15 residues long. Germline V gene sequence: CDR1 SGHRS, CDR2 YFSETQ. TCR beta libraries carry UMIs added by 5'RACE template switching. TCRdb derives one entry per CDR3 protein from the 5' RACE reads, leaving out DNA. The table for this sample gives 400,000 to 450,000 distinct CDR3 sequences. This TCR was recovered from a woman between 18 and 75 years old in good health. Material for sequencing was blood T cells: a sorted CD56 or NKG2C T cell subset, CD4+ or CD8+ T cells, or bulk PBMC T cells (not recorded which). This chain links TRBV5-1 with TRBJ2-7; TCRdb outputs TRBD2, but without DNA this stays unchecked. CDR3 loop: CASSLAVSGTNEQYF.